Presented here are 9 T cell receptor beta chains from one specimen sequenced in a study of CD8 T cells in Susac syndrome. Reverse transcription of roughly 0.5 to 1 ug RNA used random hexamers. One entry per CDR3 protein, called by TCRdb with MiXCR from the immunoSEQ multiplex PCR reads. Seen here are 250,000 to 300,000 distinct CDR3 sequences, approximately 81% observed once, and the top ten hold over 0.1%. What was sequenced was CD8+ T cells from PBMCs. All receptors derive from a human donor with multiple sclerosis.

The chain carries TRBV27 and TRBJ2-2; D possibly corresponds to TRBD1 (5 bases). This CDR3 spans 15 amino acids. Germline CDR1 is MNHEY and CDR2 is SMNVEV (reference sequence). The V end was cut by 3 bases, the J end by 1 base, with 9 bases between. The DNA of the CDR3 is TGTGCCAGCAGTTTCGAGCAGGGGAACACCGGGGAGCTGTTTTTT. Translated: CASSFEQGNTGELFF.

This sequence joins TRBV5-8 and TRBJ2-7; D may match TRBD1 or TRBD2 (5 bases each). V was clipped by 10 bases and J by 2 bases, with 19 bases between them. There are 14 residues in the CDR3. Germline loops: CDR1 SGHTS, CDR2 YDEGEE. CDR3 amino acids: CAEVGTAAPYEQYF. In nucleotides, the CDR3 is TGTGCCGAAGTAGGGACCGCTGCTCCCTACGAGCAGTACTTC. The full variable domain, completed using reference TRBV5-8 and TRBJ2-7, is EAGVTQSPTHLIKTRGQQATLRCSPISGHTSVYWYQQALGLGLQFLLWYDEGEERNRGNFPPRFSGRQFPNYSSELNVNALELEDSALYLCAEVGTAAPYEQYFGPGTRLTVT.

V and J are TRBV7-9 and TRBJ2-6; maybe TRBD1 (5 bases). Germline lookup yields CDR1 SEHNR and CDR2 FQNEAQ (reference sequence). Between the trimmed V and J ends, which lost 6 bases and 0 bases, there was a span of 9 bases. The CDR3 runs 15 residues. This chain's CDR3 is CASRRQTSGANVLTF. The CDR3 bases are TGTGCCAGCAGGCGACAGACCTCTGGGGCCAACGTCCTGACTTTC.

CDR3 sequence reads: CASTEVRDRDNTIYF. CDR3 coding DNA: TGTGCCAGTACCGAGGTCCGGGACAGGGACAACACCATATATTTT. The rearrangement joins TRBV19 to TRBJ1-3; TRBD1 matches 9 bases. CDR1 LNHDA and CDR2 SQIVND come from the germline V gene (reference sequence). The J segment lost 7 bases and the V segment lost 7 bases, leaving 11 bases of the junction unmatched. The CDR3 has 15 residues.

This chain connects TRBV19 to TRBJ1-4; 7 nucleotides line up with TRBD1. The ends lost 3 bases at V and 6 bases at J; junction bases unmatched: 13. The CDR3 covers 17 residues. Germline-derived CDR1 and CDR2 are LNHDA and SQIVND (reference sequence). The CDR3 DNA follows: TGTGCCAGTAGTATCAGTCTTCGGACAGGAGAGGATGAAAAACTGTTTTTT. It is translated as CASSISLRTGEDEKLFF.

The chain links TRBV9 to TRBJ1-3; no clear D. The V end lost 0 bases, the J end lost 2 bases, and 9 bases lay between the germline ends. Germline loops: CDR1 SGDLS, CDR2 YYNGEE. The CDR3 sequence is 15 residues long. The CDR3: CASSVDGNPGNTIYF. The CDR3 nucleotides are TGTGCCAGCAGCGTAGACGGGAATCCTGGAAACACCATATATTTT. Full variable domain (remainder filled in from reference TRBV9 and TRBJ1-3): DSGVTQTPKHLITATGQRVTLRCSPRSGDLSVYWYQQSLDQGLQFLIQYYNGEERAKGNILERFSAQQFPDLHSELNLSSLELGDSALYFCASSVDGNPGNTIYFGEGSWLTVV.

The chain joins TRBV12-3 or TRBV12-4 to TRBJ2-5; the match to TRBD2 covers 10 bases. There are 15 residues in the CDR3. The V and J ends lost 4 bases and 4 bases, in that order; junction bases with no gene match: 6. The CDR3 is CASSSSSGSRETQYF. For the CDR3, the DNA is TGTGCCAGCAGTTCTTCTAGCGGGAGCCGAGAGACCCAGTACTTC.

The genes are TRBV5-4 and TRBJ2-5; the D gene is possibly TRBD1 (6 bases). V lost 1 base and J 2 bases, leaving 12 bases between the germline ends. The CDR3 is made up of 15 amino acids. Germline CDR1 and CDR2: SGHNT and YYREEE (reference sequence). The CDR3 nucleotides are TGTGCCAGCAGCTTGCGGGCGGACAGACAAGAGACCCAGTACTTC. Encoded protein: CASSLRADRQETQYF.

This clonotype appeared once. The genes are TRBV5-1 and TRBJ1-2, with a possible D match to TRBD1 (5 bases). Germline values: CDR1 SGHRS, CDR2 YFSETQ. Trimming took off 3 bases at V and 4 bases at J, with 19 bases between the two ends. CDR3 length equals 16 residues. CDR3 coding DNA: TGCGCCAGCAGCTCTGACCCCGGGACCGCAGTCTATGGCTACACCTTC. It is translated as CASSSDPGTAVYGYTF.